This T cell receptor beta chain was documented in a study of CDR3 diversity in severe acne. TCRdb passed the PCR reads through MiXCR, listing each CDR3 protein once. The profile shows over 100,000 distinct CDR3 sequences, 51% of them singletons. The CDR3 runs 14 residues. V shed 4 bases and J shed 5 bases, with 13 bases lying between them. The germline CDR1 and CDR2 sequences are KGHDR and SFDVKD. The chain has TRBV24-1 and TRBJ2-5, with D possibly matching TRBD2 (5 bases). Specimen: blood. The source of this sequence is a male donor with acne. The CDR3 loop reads CATSDLDLDETQYF. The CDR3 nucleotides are TGTGCCACCAGTGACTTGGACTTAGATGAGACCCAGTACTTC.